The rows below give T cell receptor beta chains drawn from one sample of a study of blood T cell repertoires in COVID-19. Here immunoSEQ multiplex PCR was the method, and the copy in TCRdb shows in-frame clones only, minus some. The data show 100,000 to 150,000 clones, with around 70% seen just once and over 4.5% held by the top ten. Material: peripheral blood. The receptors derive from a man in his fifties or sixties with acute or convalescent COVID-19. Both conserved end residues are part of each CDR3. The D gene is left open where the match is weak. Clone size is not always given. Where it is, it says once, few, many or a class for expanded clones.

-	TRBJ2-2	-	TRBV5-1	CASSLSGIDGELFF	TGCGCCAGCAGCTTAAGCGGTATCGACGGGGAGCTGTTTTTT
few	TRBJ1-1	TRBD1	TRBV7-9	CASGGGGQGDTEAFF	TGTGCCAGCGGAGGGGGGGGACAGGGAGACACTGAAGCTTTCTTT
once	TRBJ2-1	-	TRBV15	CATSRGRWEEQFF	TGTGCCACCAGCAGAGGTCGTTGGGAGGAGCAGTTCTTC
once	TRBJ1-6	-	TRBV24-1	CATSDGNSPLHF	TGTGCCACCAGCGACGGGAATTCACCCCTCCACTTT
-	TRBJ2-3	-	TRBV6-1	CASSEAGAVDTQYF	TGTGCCAGCAGTGAAGCGGGAGCGGTTGATACGCAGTATTTT
few	TRBJ1-5	TRBD1	TRBV2	CASRRPGQNNQPQHF	TGTGCCAGCAGACGACCGGGACAGAACAATCAGCCCCAGCATTTT
once	TRBJ1-2	TRBD1	TRBV5-1	CASSDRTGSNYGYTF	TGCGCCAGCAGCGACAGGACAGGGTCTAACTATGGCTACACCTTC
-	TRBJ1-1	TRBD1	TRBV2	CASSEYMGQGLFEAFF	TGTGCCAGCAGTGAATATATGGGACAGGGCCTTTTTGAAGCTTTCTTT
-	TRBJ2-1	TRBD2	TRBV5-6	CASSPPGLAGVLEQFF	TGTGCCAGCAGCCCCCCGGGACTAGCGGGAGTGCTTGAGCAGTTCTTC
-	TRBJ1-6	-	TRBV30	CACRGGGINSPLHF	TGTGCCTGTCGGGGCGGGGGAATTAATTCACCCCTCCACTTT
-	TRBJ1-2	-	TRBV10-1	CASSENRLMGYTF	TGCGCCAGCAGTGAAAACAGGCTTATGGGCTACACCTTC
once	TRBJ2-5	TRBD2	TRBV30	CAWSPGLAGIQETQYF	TGTGCCTGGAGTCCCGGACTAGCGGGGATCCAAGAGACCCAGTACTTC
-	TRBJ2-7	-	TRBV10-2	CASSESRYYEQYF	TGCGCCAGCAGTGAGAGCCGTTACTACGAGCAGTACTTC
-	TRBJ2-1	TRBD1	TRBV3-1/TRBV3-2	CASSRDRGRNEQFF	TGTGCCAGCAGCCGGGACAGGGGCCGGAATGAGCAGTTCTTC
-	TRBJ1-4	-	TRBV15	CATSREKGTNEKLFF	TGTGCCACCAGCAGAGAGAAGGGGACTAATGAAAAACTGTTTTTT
few	TRBJ1-1	-	TRBV27	CASWQIEGRLTEAFF	TGTGCCAGCTGGCAAATCGAGGGTCGGTTGACTGAAGCTTTCTTT
-	TRBJ2-7	-	TRBV18	CASSQTSGFSYEQYF	TGTGCCAGCTCCCAGACTTCAGGGTTCTCCTACGAGCAGTACTTC
-	TRBJ2-2	TRBD2	TRBV9	CASSSRDYPVGGELFF	TGTGCCAGCAGCTCCCGGGACTACCCCGTGGGCGGGGAGCTGTTTTTT
once	TRBJ1-1	-	TRBV25-1	CASSEPTGRGTEAFF	TGTGCCAGCAGTGAGCCTACAGGGCGCGGCACTGAAGCTTTCTTT
-	TRBJ2-7	-	TRBV13	CASSSRELITYEQYF	TGTGCCAGCAGCTCTCGAGAACTAATTACCTACGAGCAGTACTTC
-	TRBJ2-3	-	TRBV6-5	CASSPWTSDTQYF	TGTGCCAGCAGCCCCTGGACTTCTGATACGCAGTATTTT
-	TRBJ2-2	TRBD2	TRBV19	CASSKSFSGSSNTGELFF	TGTGCCAGTAGTAAATCCTTTAGCGGGAGTTCGAACACCGGGGAGCTGTTTTTT
-	TRBJ1-2	-	TRBV12-2	CASRLLHRGPNYGYTF	TGTGCAAGTCGCTTACTACACAGGGGCCCTAACTATGGCTACACCTTC
-	TRBJ2-2	-	TRBV18	CASSPGEGAGELFF	TGTGCCAGCTCACCAGGCGAGGGAGCCGGGGAGCTGTTTTTT
-	TRBJ1-1	-	TRBV27	CASSLGLRVGTEAFF	TGTGCCAGCAGTTTAGGTCTCAGGGTAGGAACTGAAGCTTTCTTT
-	TRBJ1-4	-	TRBV4-2	CASTPTATNEKLFF	TGTGCCAGTACCCCAACGGCAACTAATGAAAAACTGTTTTTT
-	TRBJ1-2	TRBD1	TRBV2	CANGDRGRGSNF	TGTGCCAATGGAGACAGGGGGCGCGGGTCGAACTTC
few	TRBJ2-7	TRBD2	TRBV7-9	CASSFGLAGLSYEQYF	TGTGCCAGCAGCTTCGGACTAGCGGGGCTCTCCTACGAGCAGTACTTC
few	TRBJ2-2	-	TRBV6-1	CASSDHRSRGRGGTGELFF	TGTGCCAGCAGTGACCACCGCTCCCGGGGGAGGGGGGGCACCGGGGAGCTGTTTTTT
-	TRBJ2-3	TRBD2	TRBV11-2	CASTPAGSTDTQYF	TGTGCCAGCACCCCAGCGGGGAGCACAGATACGCAGTATTTT
-	TRBJ1-5	TRBD1	TRBV4-1	CASSREATATGWDQPQHF	TGCGCCAGCAGCCGCGAAGCTACTGCGACAGGGTGGGATCAGCCCCAGCATTTT
once	TRBJ2-6	TRBD1	TRBV29-1	CSAGDRAGANVLTF	TGCAGCGCCGGGGACAGGGCTGGGGCCAACGTCCTGACTTTC
-	TRBJ1-2	TRBD1	TRBV29-1	CSVEAGQGIGYTF	TGCAGCGTTGAGGCCGGACAGGGAATCGGCTACACCTTC
-	TRBJ1-4	-	TRBV19	CASKTTGSRLGNEKLFF	TGTGCCAGTAAAACCACGGGGAGTCGTCTCGGTAATGAAAAACTGTTTTTT
-	TRBJ1-6	TRBD1	TRBV7-3	CASSYDRAYNSPLHF	TGTGCCAGCAGCTACGACAGGGCTTATAATTCACCCCTCCACTTT
-	TRBJ1-6	-	TRBV6-6	CASSLQADYSPLHF	TGTGCCAGCAGTCTACAGGCGGATTATTCACCCCTCCACTTT
-	TRBJ1-2	TRBD1	TRBV5-6	CASSLGAGQGNYGYTF	TGTGCCAGCTCCCTTGGTGCGGGACAGGGAAACTATGGCTACACCTTC
-	TRBJ2-1	-	TRBV5-6	CASSWRRYNEQFF	TGTGCCAGCAGCTGGAGACGGTACAATGAGCAGTTCTTC
-	TRBJ1-1	-	TRBV12-3/TRBV12-4	CASRRTYTEAFF	TGTGCCAGCAGGAGGACATACACTGAAGCTTTCTTT
-	TRBJ1-4	TRBD1	TRBV6-5	CASSWDRGREKLFF	TGTGCCAGCAGTTGGGACAGGGGGCGCGAAAAACTGTTTTTT
-	TRBJ1-4	-	TRBV5-1	CASSFGSQNEKLFF	TGCGCCAGCAGCTTTGGTTCTCAGAATGAAAAACTGTTTTTT
-	TRBJ1-2	TRBD1	TRBV29-1	CSGGTGRNYGYTF	TGCAGCGGGGGGACAGGGCGAAACTATGGCTACACCTTC
-	TRBJ1-3	-	TRBV5-1	CASSLGTGGNTIYF	TGCGCCAGCAGCTTGGGTACAGGAGGAAACACCATATATTTT
-	TRBJ1-1	-	TRBV3-1/TRBV3-2	CASSPREHQAFF	TGTGCCAGCAGCCCCCGGGAGCATCAAGCTTTCTTT
-	TRBJ2-3	-	TRBV5-1	CASSLGASLRTDTQYF	TGCGCCAGCAGCTTGGGGGCTAGCCTGAGGACAGATACGCAGTATTTT
-	TRBJ1-1	-	TRBV20-1	CSVRGNTEAFF	TGCAGTGTAAGGGGGAACACTGAAGCTTTCTTT
-	TRBJ2-3	-	TRBV19	CASSGRGNRADTQYF	TGTGCCAGTAGTGGGCGCGGGAATCGGGCAGATACGCAGTATTTT
-	TRBJ1-2	-	TRBV10-3	CAISESKQSYGYTF	TGTGCCATCAGTGAGTCGAAACAGTCCTATGGCTACACCTTC
few	TRBJ1-1	-	TRBV5-8	CASSALGGLRTEAFF	TGTGCCAGCAGCGCTCTGGGGGGGCTTCGGACTGAAGCTTTCTTT